This T cell receptor (beta chain) was sequenced in a study of T cell changes during pregnancy in multiple sclerosis. Data came from immunoSEQ multiplex PCR; TCRdb stores just in-frame clones and leaves some out. The table has approximately 100,000 clones, about 90% seen once. The V gene's germline CDR1 is MNHEY and CDR2 SMNVEV (reference sequence). Losses at the gene ends were 4 bases for V and 3 bases for J; bases not matched to a gene: 5. CDR3 size: 16 residues. This TCR derives from a female donor with multiple sclerosis, enrolled in a pregnancy study. This specimen consisted of peripheral blood, obtained before pregnancy. This chain connects TRBV27 to TRBJ2-3; 12 bases map to TRBD2. The DNA for the CDR3 is TGTGCCAGCAGTTCCCGGACTAGCGGGAAGACAGATACGCAGTATTTT. Translated, it gives CASSSRTSGKTDTQYF.